Listed here are 23 T cell receptor beta chains from one sample, sequenced in a study of CXCR3-negative and CXCR3-positive naive CD8 T cells. In preparing the TRB cDNA libraries, 5' RACE with UMI labels was used. Following a re-call of the 5' RACE reads, TCRdb has one entry per CDR3 protein and lacks DNA. The data include roughly 110,000 distinct CDR3 sequences; the top ten clones carry roughly 0.38%. Findings of the study overall: In CXCR3-positive naive cells, the TRB CDR3s were more hydrophobic than in CXCR3-negative naive cells.

These receptors lack a known antigen. The material sequenced was naive CXCR3+ CD8+ T cells from blood. The sample's subset: CD45RO-CCR7+CD27+CD95- naive CD8+ T cells expressing CXCR3 (TNR3+). The receptors derive from a human donor in good health. Some clones in this sample may be carry-over from other donors' samples.

V gene TRBV6-4 combines with J gene TRBJ2-3. The V gene's germline CDR1 is MRHNA and CDR2 SNTAGT. The CDR3 totals 13 residues. The CDR3 spells CASGDENSGTQYF.

The V gene is TRBV10-3, the J gene TRBJ2-1; TCRdb's D call of TRBD1 is untestable without DNA. Germline loops: CDR1 ENHRY, CDR2 SYGVKD. The CDR3 sequence is 13 residues long. Here the CDR3 reads CAISETGGAEQFF.

The chain has TRBV15 and TRBJ1-5. Germline V gene sequence: CDR1 LNHNV, CDR2 YYDKDF (reference sequence). This CDR3 contains 18 residues. The CDR3 region is CATSSGFSDGYSNQPQHF.

The chain is built from TRBV12-3 or TRBV12-4 and TRBJ1-1; TCRdb's D gene call, TRBD1, goes unchecked for lack of DNA. The CDR3 is made up of 15 amino acids. CDR3: CASSSGTEMNTEAFF.

This CDR3 is CASITPGTGGNQPQHF. This rearrangement joins TRBV9 to TRBJ1-5; without DNA, the TCRdb call of TRBD1 cannot be checked. In germline, CDR1 is SGDLS, CDR2 YYNGEE. This CDR3 has 16 residues.

J is TRBJ1-1 and V is TRBV7-3; the D call of TRBD1 rests on TCRdb alone, since no DNA is present to check it. The germline V gene has CDR1 SGHTA and CDR2 FQGTGA. This CDR3 region has 15 residues. The CDR3 spells CASSPQGQGSTEAFF.

The chain joins TRBV11-2 to TRBJ2-7; TCRdb's D call of TRBD2 is untestable without DNA. The CDR3 is made up of 14 amino acids. The germline V gene has CDR1 SGHAT and CDR2 FQNNGV. CDR3 region: CASSFSGDAYEQYF.

The chain's CDR3 is CASTPLGAGYGYTF. The rearrangement links TRBV28 to TRBJ1-2; with no DNA, the TCRdb D assignment of TRBD1 cannot be verified. The germline V gene has CDR1 MDHEN and CDR2 SYDVKM. The CDR3 spans 14 residues.

V gene TRBV7-9 combines with J gene TRBJ2-1; TCRdb designates TRBD1, a call that cannot be tested without DNA. There are 16 residues in the CDR3. The V gene's germline CDR1 is SEHNR and CDR2 FQNEAQ (reference sequence). Here the CDR3 reads CASSAQDRALYNEQFF.

The V gene is TRBV12-3 or TRBV12-4, the J gene TRBJ2-4; there is no DNA to check the TCRdb D call of TRBD1. The CDR3 has 13 residues. The chain's CDR3 is CASRPQGWNIQYF.

J is TRBJ1-3 and V is TRBV20-1; the D call from TCRdb, TRBD1, cannot be confirmed without DNA. CDR1 DFQATT and CDR2 SNEGSKA come from the germline V gene (reference sequence). The CDR3 totals 14 residues. CDR3 region: CRARAGGPGNTIYF.

The rearrangement links TRBV4-2 to TRBJ1-1. There are 12 residues in the CDR3. Germline V gene sequence: CDR1 LGHNA, CDR2 YNFKEQ. The CDR3 spells CASSQFGGGAFF.

The chain couples TRBV7-3 to TRBJ2-2; with no DNA, the TCRdb D assignment of TRBD1 cannot be verified. CDR1 is SGHTA and CDR2 is FQGTGA in the germline V gene. CDR3 length equals 15 residues. The CDR3 spells CASSPGTGYTGELFF. Full variable domain (remainder filled in from reference TRBV7-3 and TRBJ2-2): GAGVSQTPSNKVTEKGKYVELRCDPISGHTALYWYRQSLGQGPEFLIYFQGTGAADDSGLPNDRFFAVRPEGSVSTLKIQRTERGDSAVYLCASSPGTGYTGELFFGEGSRLTVL.

The chain links TRBV7-2 to TRBJ2-2; with no DNA, the TCRdb D assignment of TRBD1 cannot be verified. CDR1 and CDR2 from the germline V gene are SGHTA and FQGNSA. This CDR3 has 13 residues. The CDR3 here is CASSYPPTGELFF.

The chain links TRBV20-1 to TRBJ2-4; TCRdb returns TRBD1, unconfirmable since there is no DNA. The length of the CDR3 is 19 residues. Germline lookup yields CDR1 DFQATT and CDR2 SNEGSKA (reference sequence). CDR3 sequence: CSARDRSQGYALAKNIQYF.

The chain combines TRBV28 with TRBJ2-4; TCRdb proposes TRBD1, but this gene call is untestable without DNA. Germline lookup yields CDR1 MDHEN and CDR2 SYDVKM. CDR3 length: 17 residues. This CDR3 reads CASSFLRGTGDRDIQYF. Full variable domain (missing parts from reference TRBV28 and TRBJ2-4): DVKVTQSSRYLVKRTGEKVFLECVQDMDHENMFWYRQDPGLGLRLIYFSYDVKMKEKGDIPEGYSVSREKKERFSLILESASTNQTSMYLCASSFLRGTGDRDIQYFGAGTRLSVL.

V gene TRBV20-1 combines with J gene TRBJ2-1. This CDR3 has 15 residues. The germline CDR1 and CDR2 sequences are DFQATT and SNEGSKA (reference sequence). The CDR3 sequence: CSARPLRDYYNEQFF.

J is TRBJ2-7 and V is TRBV25-1. Germline CDR1 reads MGHDK; CDR2 reads SYGVNS. This CDR3 has 12 amino acids. The CDR3 region is CASSEDNYEQYF.

The chain's CDR3 is CASSLAQLAGGPGSFSSTDTQYF. This sequence joins TRBV5-1 and TRBJ2-3; the TRBD2 assignment by TCRdb is unverifiable without DNA. Germline assignment: CDR1 SGHRS and CDR2 YFSETQ. This CDR3 region has 23 residues. Combining the CDR3 with reference TRBV5-1 and TRBJ2-3 gives the whole variable domain KAGVTQTPRYLIKTRGQQVTLSCSPISGHRSVSWYQQTPGQGLQFLFEYFSETQRNKGNFPGRFSGRQFSNSRSEMNVSTLELGDSALYLCASSLAQLAGGPGSFSSTDTQYFGPGTRLTVL.

The CDR3 protein is CASSYSGGSSYNEQFF. The chain uses TRBV5-1 and TRBJ2-1; as DNA is missing, the TRBD2 call by TCRdb cannot be tested. Germline CDR1 and CDR2: SGHRS and YFSETQ. This CDR3 contains 16 residues.

This chain links TRBV6-5 with TRBJ2-3; TCRdb's D call of TRBD1 is untestable without DNA. Germline CDR1 and CDR2: MNHEY and SVGAGI. The CDR3 length is 13 residues. CDR3 residues: CASSFSRGDTQYF.

The chain couples TRBV29-1 to TRBJ1-2. The CDR3 loop spans 16 amino acids. CDR1 is SQVTM and CDR2 is ANQGSEA in the germline V gene. CDR3 protein: CSVEDTGTTANYGYTF.

This rearrangement joins TRBV9 to TRBJ2-2; TCRdb returns TRBD1, unconfirmable since there is no DNA. The V gene's germline CDR1 is SGDLS and CDR2 YYNGEE. This CDR3 comprises 14 residues. The CDR3 here is CASSAGQGTGELFF.